These T cell receptor beta chains were read from a single sample in a study of T cell responses to AZD1222 COVID-19 vaccine. The data were produced by immunoSEQ multiplex PCR, yet TCRdb's version contains in-frame clones alone and is incomplete. The sample records 130,000 to 150,000 clones, roughly nine tenths being singletons. Sequencing used peripheral blood, obtained on day 0 of AZD1222 vaccination. The source is an adult in good health. Both conserved end residues are part of each CDR3. A D gene is named only where the DNA matches it firmly. Clone sizes are given selectively: once, few, many, or a class where the clone is expanded.

D	V	length	J	size	CDR3	DNA
-	TRBV28	14	TRBJ1-1	-	CASSFPGGNTEAFF	TGTGCCAGCAGTTTCCCTGGGGGGAACACTGAAGCTTTCTTT
-	TRBV5-1	15	TRBJ1-2	-	CASSLSPRDNYGYTF	TGCGCCAGCAGCTTATCCCCCAGGGATAACTATGGCTACACCTTC
-	TRBV24-1	13	TRBJ2-5	-	CATSDAGIETQYF	TGTGCCACCAGTGACGCGGGAATCGAGACCCAGTACTTC
TRBD1	TRBV5-4	15	TRBJ1-1	-	CASSGGTGQGTEAFF	TGTGCCAGCAGCGGGGGGACAGGGCAGGGTACTGAAGCTTTCTTT
-	TRBV19	17	TRBJ1-5	-	CASSYLAGRRGNQPQHF	TGTGCCAGTAGTTATTTGGCAGGTCGGCGTGGCAATCAGCCCCAGCATTTT
TRBD1	TRBV19	15	TRBJ1-1	-	CASRPDRGQNTEAFF	TGTGCCAGTAGGCCGGACAGGGGGCAGAACACTGAAGCTTTCTTT
TRBD2	TRBV27	15	TRBJ2-7	-	CASSLSLAGAYEQYF	TGTGCCAGCAGTTTGAGTCTAGCGGGAGCCTACGAGCAGTACTTC
TRBD1	TRBV9	15	TRBJ1-5	-	CASSAGGTGNQPQHF	TGTGCCAGCAGCGCCGGAGGGACAGGCAATCAGCCCCAGCATTTT
-	TRBV7-2	14	TRBJ2-7	few	CASSPGGHSYEQYF	TGTGCCAGCAGCCCCGGGGGTCACTCCTACGAGCAGTACTTC
TRBD1	TRBV4-1	15	TRBJ1-2	-	CASSQTGTVGYGYTF	TGCGCCAGCAGCCAAACCGGGACAGTCGGCTATGGCTACACCTTC
-	TRBV6-6	16	TRBJ1-3	-	CASKGGVRETGNTIYF	TGTGCCAGCAAGGGAGGGGTCCGGGAAACTGGAAACACCATATATTTT
TRBD1	TRBV20-1	15	TRBJ2-5	-	CSASRDRGLGETQYF	TGCAGTGCTAGTAGGGACAGGGGTTTAGGAGAGACCCAGTACTTC
TRBD2	TRBV6-6	14	TRBJ2-2	-	CASSYIAGTGELFF	TGTGCCAGCAGTTACATAGCGGGGACCGGGGAGCTGTTTTTT
TRBD2	TRBV7-2	13	TRBJ2-1	-	CASKTSGDNEQFF	TGTGCCAGCAAGACTAGCGGGGACAATGAGCAGTTCTTC
-	TRBV9	14	TRBJ1-5	-	CASSPMDRNQPQHF	TGTGCCAGCAGCCCTATGGACAGAAATCAGCCCCAGCATTTT
-	TRBV13	15	TRBJ1-1	-	CASSPRAGVNTEAFF	TGTGCCAGCAGCCCAAGGGCAGGGGTGAACACTGAAGCTTTCTTT
-	TRBV27	12	TRBJ2-2	-	CASSLRKGELFF	TGTGCCAGCAGTTTACGCAAAGGGGAGCTGTTTTTT
TRBD1	TRBV19	17	TRBJ1-4	-	CASSFGRGVRANEKLFF	TGTGCCAGTAGTTTCGGCAGGGGGGTTCGAGCTAATGAAAAACTGTTTTTT
-	TRBV9	10	TRBJ1-1	-	CASSPRSTFF	TGTGCCAGCAGCCCCAGGTCGACTTTCTTT
-	TRBV30	12	TRBJ2-7	-	CAWKVPGFEQYF	TGTGCCTGGAAGGTACCGGGGTTCGAGCAGTACTTC
-	TRBV30	16	TRBJ2-6	once	CAWGPTFRSGANVLTF	TGTGCCTGGGGACCCACCTTCCGCTCTGGGGCCAACGTCCTGACTTTC
TRBD1	TRBV4-2	17	TRBJ1-3	-	CASSQATTGGGGNTIYF	TGTGCCAGCAGCCAGGCCACCACAGGGGGCGGTGGAAACACCATATATTTT
-	TRBV6-5	14	TRBJ2-1	-	CASSRTVGYNEQFF	TGTGCCAGCAGCCGAACGGTAGGGTACAATGAGCAGTTCTTC
TRBD1	TRBV7-2	13	TRBJ1-2	-	CASSTGTGVGYTF	TGTGCCAGCAGCACCGGGACAGGGGTTGGCTACACCTTC
-	TRBV19	14	TRBJ1-1	-	CASSIERGGTEAFF	TGTGCCAGTTCTATCGAGAGGGGGGGCACTGAAGCTTTCTTT
-	TRBV11-2	14	TRBJ2-1	-	CASSLAPIGNEQFF	TGTGCCAGCAGCTTAGCCCCGATTGGGAATGAGCAGTTCTTC
TRBD1	TRBV15	16	TRBJ2-1	-	CATSRDWDRGYNEQFF	TGTGCCACCAGCAGAGATTGGGACAGGGGATACAATGAGCAGTTCTTC
-	TRBV19	11	TRBJ1-1	-	CASSIGVKAFF	TGTGCCAGTAGTATAGGGGTGAAGGCTTTCTTT
-	TRBV30	15	TRBJ1-2	-	CAWGPPMLANYGYTF	TGTGCCTGGGGCCCCCCAATGCTAGCTAACTATGGCTACACCTTC
TRBD1	TRBV28	16	TRBJ2-1	-	CASTPDRGLSYNEQFF	TGTGCCAGCACCCCTGACAGGGGGCTAAGCTACAATGAGCAGTTCTTC
TRBD1	TRBV23-1	15	TRBJ1-5	-	CASSHGDRGPQPQHF	TGCGCCAGCAGTCACGGAGACAGGGGCCCACAGCCCCAGCATTTT
TRBD1	TRBV5-6	14	TRBJ1-2	once	CASNWGQVNYGYTF	TGTGCCAGCAACTGGGGACAGGTTAACTATGGCTACACCTTC
-	TRBV11-2	14	TRBJ2-1	-	CASSFSGGDNEQFF	TGTGCCAGCAGCTTTAGCGGCGGAGACAATGAGCAGTTCTTC
-	TRBV5-6	13	TRBJ1-2	-	CASSSTGPGGYTF	TGTGCCAGCAGCTCAACAGGGCCGGGGGGCTACACCTTC
TRBD2	TRBV4-2	16	TRBJ2-1	-	CASSQETSGDQYEQFF	TGTGCCAGCAGCCAAGAGACTAGCGGGGATCAATATGAGCAGTTCTTC
-	TRBV6-6	12	TRBJ2-7	-	CASSPLPGEQYF	TGTGCCAGCAGCCCTCTCCCGGGGGAGCAGTACTTC
-	TRBV4-1	13	TRBJ1-3	-	CASSSVEGNTIYF	TGCGCCAGCAGCTCAGTCGAAGGAAACACCATATATTTT
TRBD1	TRBV28	13	TRBJ1-2	-	CASSPLTGYGYTF	TGTGCCAGCAGTCCCCTGACAGGGTATGGCTACACCTTC
-	TRBV19	14	TRBJ1-1	-	CASSIVGEWNAAFF	TGTGCCAGTAGTATAGTGGGGGAGTGGAATGCAGCTTTCTTT
TRBD2	TRBV13	16	TRBJ2-3	-	CASSPRTSDDTDTQYF	TGTGCCAGCAGCCCCCGGACTAGCGACGACACAGATACGCAGTATTTT
-	TRBV29-1	12	TRBJ1-1	-	CSVGGVAAEAFF	TGCAGCGTTGGAGGGGTCGCGGCTGAAGCTTTCTTT
-	TRBV18	14	TRBJ2-7	once	CASSPYRDAYEQYF	TGTGCCAGCTCACCGTACCGGGATGCCTACGAGCAGTACTTC
-	TRBV2	13	TRBJ2-7	-	CASISGTVYEQYF	TGTGCCAGCATTTCCGGGACGGTATACGAGCAGTACTTC
-	TRBV5-6	18	TRBJ2-3	-	CASSLFLQGDGGTDTQYF	TGTGCCAGCAGCTTATTTTTACAGGGTGATGGAGGCACAGATACGCAGTATTTT
-	TRBV30	11	TRBJ1-1	-	CAWSEGPEAFF	TGTGCCTGGAGTGAGGGGCCCGAAGCTTTCTTT
-	TRBV4-2	17	TRBJ2-3	-	CASSQERTGSSTDTQYF	TGTGCCAGCAGCCAAGAACGGACGGGTTCTAGCACAGATACGCAGTATTTT
-	TRBV28	16	TRBJ1-5	-	CASRFRQATGYTPQHF	TGTGCCAGCAGATTTAGACAGGCGACGGGGTATACGCCCCAGCATTTT
-	TRBV12-3/TRBV12-4	13	TRBJ1-5	-	CASSLGSNQPQHF	TGTGCCAGCAGTTTGGGGAGCAATCAGCCCCAGCATTTT
-	TRBV5-4	16	TRBJ1-2	-	CASSPRGWGSGYGYTF	TGTGCCAGCAGCCCTAGGGGCTGGGGTTCAGGTTATGGCTACACCTTC
-	TRBV7-2	11	TRBJ2-7	-	CASGLSYEQYF	TGTGCCAGCGGATTATCCTACGAGCAGTACTTC
-	TRBV30	17	TRBJ1-2	-	CAWKRAGNREYWDGYTF	TGTGCCTGGAAACGTGCTGGCAACAGGGAGTACTGGGATGGCTACACCTTC
TRBD2	TRBV6-4	16	TRBJ2-2	-	CASSVGGAGEAGELFF	TGTGCCAGCAGCGTGGGTGGGGCGGGAGAAGCCGGGGAGCTGTTTTTT
-	TRBV20-1	11	TRBJ1-1	-	CSAKLNTEAFF	TGCAGTGCAAAGTTGAACACTGAAGCTTTCTTT
-	TRBV23-1	17	TRBJ1-4	-	CASSPWGLCLFDEKLFF	TGCGCCAGCAGTCCTTGGGGGTTGTGTCTCTTCGATGAAAAACTGTTTTTT